Listed below are T cell receptor beta chains from one sample, sequenced in a study of T cell responses to AZD1222 COVID-19 vaccine. TCRdb's copy holds only in-frame clones and misses some; the assay was immunoSEQ multiplex PCR. The repertoire holds 100,000 or so clones, with 87% as singletons. Sequencing used peripheral blood, obtained on day 0 of AZD1222 vaccination. The receptors here all came from an adult in good health. CDR3s include the opening cysteine and the closing phenylalanine or tryptophan. A D gene is named only where the DNA matches it firmly. Clone size is stated in some rows and not others, as once, few, many or a class when expanded.

v_gene	j_gene	abundance	d_gene	CDR3aa	CDR3nt
TRBV3-1/TRBV3-2	TRBJ1-2	NA	NA	CASSPGTVAGYTF	TGTGCCAGCAGCCCGGGAACAGTTGCTGGCTACACCTTC
TRBV29-1	TRBJ2-1	NA	TRBD2	CSAPLAGGTNEQFF	TGCAGCGCCCCTTTAGCGGGGGGGACCAATGAGCAGTTCTTC
TRBV6-4	TRBJ2-2	medium-sized	NA	CASSDSPLVGGHTGELFF	TGTGCCAGCAGTGACTCCCCGCTCGTGGGGGGGCACACCGGGGAGCTGTTTTTT
TRBV25-1	TRBJ2-7	NA	NA	CASSVRGKGEQYF	TGTGCCAGCAGTGTGAGGGGCAAAGGCGAGCAGTACTTC
TRBV24-1	TRBJ2-7	NA	NA	CATSGGTDEQYF	TGTGCCACCAGTGGGGGTACAGACGAGCAGTACTTC
TRBV28	TRBJ2-7	NA	NA	CASSLGGSRGVQYF	TGTGCCAGCAGTTTAGGTGGGTCGCGGGGCGTACAGTACTTC
TRBV5-4	TRBJ2-1	NA	TRBD2	CASRYGGSVESYNEQFF	TGTGCCAGCCGTTACGGCGGGAGCGTGGAGTCCTACAATGAGCAGTTCTTC
TRBV6-5	TRBJ1-5	NA	TRBD1	CASNSGQESQPQHF	TGTGCCAGCAATTCCGGACAGGAGAGTCAGCCCCAGCATTTT
TRBV24-1	TRBJ2-5	NA	NA	CATEAGETQYF	TGTGCCACCGAGGCCGGGGAGACCCAGTACTTC
TRBV10-3	TRBJ2-1	NA	TRBD2	CAISGLAGVNEQFF	TGTGCCATCAGTGGACTAGCGGGAGTCAATGAGCAGTTCTTC
TRBV10-3	TRBJ2-1	once	TRBD2	CAIRKTSGSGHEQFF	TGTGCCATCAGGAAAACTAGCGGGAGTGGGCATGAGCAGTTCTTC
TRBV6-5	TRBJ2-7	few	NA	CASRRFRDGSYEQYF	TGTGCCAGCAGACGCTTCCGGGACGGATCCTACGAGCAGTACTTC
TRBV5-6	TRBJ1-5	NA	NA	CASSLKRDQPQHF	TGTGCCAGCAGCTTGAAGAGGGATCAGCCCCAGCATTTT
TRBV14	TRBJ2-7	NA	NA	CASSQVLAYEQYF	TGTGCCAGCAGCCAAGTACTCGCGTACGAGCAGTACTTC
TRBV12-5	TRBJ1-2	NA	TRBD1	CASGLVWTGVCGYYTF	TGTGCTAGTGGTTTGGTATGGACAGGGGTGTGTGGATACTACACCTTC
TRBV7-9	TRBJ1-4	once	NA	CASSSGRGFLRGEKLFF	TGTGCCAGCAGCTCAGGCCGGGGGTTCCTCCGGGGTGAAAAACTGTTTTTT